These 15 T cell receptor beta chains came from one sample sequenced in a study of T cell responses to AZD1222 COVID-19 vaccine. Libraries were prepared by immunoSEQ multiplex PCR; TCRdb keeps only in-frame clonotypes and omits some of them. The sample shows roughly 150,000 clones, 80% to 95% of them seen only once. The material was peripheral blood, obtained 28 days after the second AZD1222 dose. The receptors stem from an adult who received the AZD1222 COVID-19 vaccine.

This CDR3 is CASSLPWGTETQYF. CDR3 DNA: TGTGCCAGCAGCCTCCCGTGGGGAACAGAGACCCAGTACTTC. The V call is TRBV7-8, the J call TRBJ2-5; D is undetermined. Between the trimmed V and J ends, which lost 5 bases and 4 bases, there was a span of 14 bases. Per germline, CDR1 SGHVS and CDR2 FQNEAQ. The CDR3 length is 14 residues. The full variable domain, its missing parts supplied by reference TRBV7-8 and TRBJ2-5, is GAGVSQSPRYKVAKRGQDVALRCDPISGHVSLFWYQQALGQGPEFLTYFQNEAQLDKSGLPSDRFFAERPEGSVSTLKIQRTQQEDSAVYLCASSLPWGTETQYFGPGTRLLVL.

This chain links TRBV6-6 with TRBJ1-1; the D is unclear. The germline V gene has CDR1 MNHNY and CDR2 SVGAGI (reference sequence). V shed 7 bases and J shed 1 base, with 10 bases lying between them. The CDR3 is made up of 13 amino acids. CDR3: CASNIVENTEAFF. The CDR3 DNA reads TGTGCCAGCAATATAGTAGAGAACACTGAAGCTTTCTTT.

This chain joins TRBV5-1 and TRBJ2-1, with 9 bases identical to TRBD1. The germline gives CDR1 SGHRS, CDR2 YFSETQ. This CDR3 comprises 15 residues. V gave up 5 bases and J gave up 7 bases; unmatched junction bases: 10. CDR3 DNA sequence: TGCGCCAGCAGGTCTACAGGGGGCGCGTGGAATGAGCAGTTCTTC. It encodes CASRSTGGAWNEQFF.

The CDR3 coding sequence is TGTGCCAGCAGCAAAACCCGACGACCTGATGGTCCGTGTCTGTTTTTT. Translation: CASSKTRRPDGPCLFF. The gene calls are TRBV21-1 and TRBJ1-4. TRBV21-1 is classified as a pseudogene. The CDR3 is made up of 16 amino acids.

The CDR3 protein is CASSPRQAFNEQFF. The CDR3 nucleotides are TGTGCCAGCAGCCCTAGACAGGCCTTCAATGAGCAGTTCTTC. The V and J genes are TRBV13 and TRBJ2-1, with a weak D call TRBD1 (6 bases). The CDR3 contains 14 residues. CDR1 is PRHDT, CDR2 FYEKMQ, per germline (reference sequence). V was clipped by 5 bases and J by 6 bases, with 14 bases between them.

This clone was recorded once. The gene calls are TRBV10-3 and TRBJ1-1, with 9 bases aligning to TRBD1. V was clipped by 3 bases and J by 10 bases; unmatched bases: 12. The CDR3 consists of 15 residues. Germline values: CDR1 ENHRY, CDR2 SYGVKD. The CDR3 reads CAISDTNRGLVVAFF. DNA of the CDR3: TGTGCCATCAGTGATACTAACAGGGGGCTAGTTGTAGCTTTCTTT.

The chain uses TRBV3-1 (or the pseudogene TRBV3-2) and TRBJ1-5; no reliable D call. The CDR3 loop spans 13 amino acids. The germline gives CDR1 LGHDT, CDR2 YNNKEL (reference sequence). V shed 4 bases and J shed 4 bases, with 8 bases lying between them. The CDR3 loop is CASSPGTNQPQHF. CDR3 nucleotides: TGTGCCAGCAGCCCGGGAACAAATCAGCCCCAGCATTTT.

This clone was detected only once. This chain joins TRBV7-2 and TRBJ1-2; TRBD1 matches 9 bases. With V trimmed by 5 bases and J by 7 bases, 5 bases remained unmatched. There are 13 residues in the CDR3. Germline CDR1 reads SGHTA; CDR2 reads FQGNSA. The CDR3 sequence: CASSRDRDTGYTF. The CDR3 DNA sequence: TGTGCCAGCAGCCGGGACAGGGATACTGGCTACACCTTC.

The chain joins TRBV12-5 to TRBJ1-1; D unresolved. The CDR3 is 12 residues long. CDR1 is LGHNT, CDR2 FRNRAP, per germline. The V end lost 7 bases, the J end lost 0 bases, and 6 bases lay between the germline ends. The CDR3, as DNA: TGTGCTAGTGAGGTCATGAACACTGAAGCTTTCTTT. It encodes CASEVMNTEAFF. Full variable domain (rest looked up from reference TRBV12-5 and TRBJ1-1): DARVTQTPRHKVTEMGQEVTMRCQPILGHNTVFWYRQTMMQGLELLAYFRNRAPLDDSGMPKDRFSAEMPDATLATLKIQPSEPRDSAVYFCASEVMNTEAFFGQGTRLTVV.

The genes are TRBV24-1 and TRBJ2-3, with D maybe TRBD2 (5 bases). The CDR3 totals 15 residues. Deletions cut 3 bases from V and 1 base from J, with 10 bases between. The germline gives CDR1 KGHDR, CDR2 SFDVKD. DNA for the CDR3: TGTGCCACCAGTGATCAGAATAGCGGCACAGATACGCAGTATTTT. As protein: CATSDQNSGTDTQYF.

This chain joins TRBV7-3 and TRBJ1-6; D is unresolved. The length of the CDR3 is 12 residues. Germline values: CDR1 SGHTA, CDR2 FQGTGA. The V end was cut by 2 bases, the J end by 6 bases, with 2 bases between. The CDR3 nucleotides are TGTGCCAGCAGCTTACCTAATTCACCCCTCCACTTT. Protein: CASSLPNSPLHF.

V usage is TRBV30 and J usage is TRBJ1-6; TRBD1 matches 9 bases. V shed 4 bases and J 8 bases; nucleotides not matched to a gene: 3. CDR3 length: 13 amino acids. Per germline, CDR1 GTSNPN and CDR2 SVGIG (reference sequence). CDR3 region: CAWTGQGDSPLHF. CDR3 DNA: TGTGCCTGGACGGGACAGGGAGATTCACCCCTCCACTTT.

CDR3 DNA: TGTGCCAGTAGTACCTGGACGCCGAGCTCTGGAAACACCATATATTTT. Residues: CASSTWTPSSGNTIYF. The chain carries TRBV19 and TRBJ1-3, with D unclear. Trimming took 4 bases from V and 0 from J, leaving 13 bases between them. CDR3 length equals 16 residues. The germline V gene has CDR1 LNHDA and CDR2 SQIVND (reference sequence). The full variable domain, its missing parts supplied by reference TRBV19 and TRBJ1-3, is DGGITQSPKYLFRKEGQNVTLSCEQNLNHDAMYWYRQDPGQGLRLIYYSQIVNDFQKGDIAEGYSVSREKKESFPLTVTSAQKNPTAFYLCASSTWTPSSGNTIYFGEGSWLTVV.

The V and J genes are TRBV19 and TRBJ1-4, with D maybe TRBD1 (6 bases). This CDR3 contains 13 residues. Trimming pared 11 bases from V and 7 bases from J, leaving 17 bases between. Germline CDR1 and CDR2: LNHDA and SQIVND (reference sequence). The CDR3 nucleotides are TGTGCCTCCCAGAGGGGGAAGATTGAAAAACTGTTTTTT. Its translation: CASQRGKIEKLFF.

The chain carries TRBV7-9 and TRBJ2-2, with a possible D match to TRBD1 (5 bases). Germline V CDR1 and CDR2: SEHNR, FQNEAQ (reference sequence). This CDR3 is built from 14 residues. Trimming took 2 bases from V and 6 from J, leaving 10 bases between them. CDR3: CASSLLGRAGELFF. CDR3 nucleotide sequence: TGTGCCAGCAGCTTATTGGGCAGGGCCGGGGAGCTGTTTTTT.